Shown below are 5 T cell receptor beta chains from a single sample sequenced in a study of shared clonotypes between healthy human individuals. Data came from immunoSEQ multiplex PCR; TCRdb stores just in-frame clones and leaves some out. The data show approximately 2.4 million clones, roughly 95% seen once. Sequencing was performed on naive CD4+ T cells sorted from blood. Subset: CD45RA+ positively selected. These receptor sequences come from a man aged 18 to 30 in good health.

The rearrangement uses TRBV6-5 and TRBJ2-7; tentatively, D is TRBD2 (6 bases). The CDR3 contains 15 residues. Germline V gene lookup returns CDR1 MNHEY and CDR2 SVGAGI. V dropped 6 bases and J dropped 2 bases, with 17 bases sitting between them. DNA for the CDR3: TGTGCCAGCAGGGCGATTGGGACGGGAGCCTACGAGCAGTACTTC. It translates to CASRAIGTGAYEQYF.

The rearrangement uses TRBV30 and TRBJ1-5; no definite D call. The CDR3 consists of 14 residues. Germline CDR1 and CDR2: GTSNPN and SVGIG (reference sequence). Trimming stripped 1 base from V and 6 bases from J, with 13 bases between. The chain's CDR3 is CAWSEFGLGQPQHF. For the CDR3, the DNA is TGTGCCTGGAGTGAATTTGGGCTTGGTCAGCCCCAGCATTTT.

This clone appeared a single time. The V call is TRBV4-1, the J call TRBJ2-6; 8 positions agree with TRBD1. CDR3 length equals 18 residues. The junction had 6 bases not matched to a gene; V was cut back by 0 bases and J by 2 bases. Germline CDR1 reads MGHRA; CDR2 reads YSYEKL. The CDR3 here is CASSQERTGSAGANVLTF. CDR3 nucleotides: TGCGCCAGCAGCCAAGAGAGGACAGGGTCGGCTGGGGCCAACGTCCTGACTTTC.

The chain links TRBV5-1 to TRBJ2-3, with 8 bases fitting TRBD1. Germline V gene sequence: CDR1 SGHRS, CDR2 YFSETQ. V trimming: 1 base; J trimming: 7 bases; junction bases outside the gene matches: 8. The length of the CDR3 is 15 residues. This chain's CDR3 is CASSLIGTGGHTQYF. The CDR3 nucleotides read TGCGCCAGCAGCTTGATCGGGACAGGTGGGCATACGCAGTATTTT.

About this clone itself: The junction departs from germline at one end; a sequencing error may be responsible. The genes are TRBV7-7 and TRBJ2-1; D perhaps matches TRBD2 (5 bases). Germline V CDR1 and CDR2: SSHAT, FNYEAQ (reference sequence). The CDR3 is made up of 13 amino acids. This CDR3 reads CASSLDLASEQFF. The CDR3, as DNA: TGTGCTAGCAGCTTAGATCTAGCCAGTGAGCAGTTCTTC.